The 20 T cell receptor beta chains below all came from one sample that was sequenced in a study of blood T cells in healthy people across ages (dated by TCRdb to between 2015 and 2017). Libraries were made using 5' RACE. A second roughly 6 to 11 cycle PCR used a sample-barcoded 5' primer and a J-beta primer mix. TCRdb applied fastp at Q25 and MiXCR to the public reads, then kept only in-frame beta chains. Rows with one shared CDR3 protein collapse into an entry with the most common genes and DNA. Counted in this sample were approximately 1,700,000 distinct CDR3 sequences; about two fifths of them appeared once. The top ten clones comprise under 30% of the sample. The sequenced material came from blood. The receptors derive from a human donor in good health.

The gene calls are TRBV20-1 and TRBJ2-2; no clear D. This CDR3 is built from 13 residues. V was cut by 4 bases and J by 4 bases, with 10 bases left in between. Germline V gene lookup returns CDR1 DFQATT and CDR2 SNEGSKA (reference sequence). The CDR3 nucleotides read TGCAGTGCTACAGGTCGGAGCACCGGGGAGCTGTTTTTT. It codes for CSATGRSTGELFF.

J is TRBJ2-5 and V is TRBV6-6, with 10 bases identical to TRBD2. V dropped 7 bases and J dropped 1; count of bases not matched to a gene: 9. The germline CDR1 and CDR2 sequences are MNHNY and SVGAGI (reference sequence). The length of the CDR3 is 16 residues. The CDR3 nucleotides read TGTGCCAGCACCGGGGGGGCTAGCGGGGGCCAAGAGACCCAGTACTTC. Translated, it gives CASTGGASGGQETQYF.

This clonotype was recorded a few times. The genes are TRBV7-3 and TRBJ2-1; no clear D gene. The length of the CDR3 is 12 residues. V lost 4 bases, J lost 6 bases, and 7 bases lay in between. Germline V lookup: CDR1 SGHTA, CDR2 FQGTGA. The CDR3 sequence: CASSSSSNEQFF. The DNA of the CDR3 is TGTGCCAGCAGCTCGTCTAGCAATGAGCAGTTCTTC.

There are a few counts of this clonotype. V and J are TRBV6-6 and TRBJ1-3; the D gene is possibly TRBD1 (5 bases). CDR3 length: 16 amino acids. Deletions cut 4 bases from V and 1 base from J, with 14 bases between. Germline CDR1 and CDR2: MNHNY and SVGAGI (reference sequence). This CDR3 is CASSSPGGASGNTIYF. The CDR3 DNA reads TGTGCCAGCAGTTCCCCCGGCGGGGCATCTGGAAACACCATATATTTT.

V gene TRBV7-8 combines with J gene TRBJ2-1, with 15 bases fitting TRBD2. V shed 4 bases and J 0 bases; nucleotides not matched to a gene: 13. The germline CDR1 and CDR2 sequences are SGHVS and FQNEAQ. This CDR3 is 21 amino acids long. The CDR3 DNA sequence: TGTGCCAGCAGCTCCAGCCTCGGGACTAGCGGGGGGAACAGCTCCTACAATGAGCAGTTCTTC. This codes for CASSSSLGTSGGNSSYNEQFF.

This clonotype was seen a handful of times. The chain couples TRBV7-3 to TRBJ2-1, with D maybe TRBD2 (5 bases). Between the trimmed V and J ends, which lost 4 bases and 6 bases, there was a span of 10 bases. The CDR3 consists of 13 residues. CDR1 is SGHTA, CDR2 FQGTGA, per germline. CDR3: CASSSILGNEQFF. CDR3 DNA: TGTGCCAGCAGCTCCATACTAGGCAATGAGCAGTTCTTC.

The chain has TRBV5-5 and TRBJ2-5; D is ambiguous. The J call may be faulty, since TRBJ2-7 better matches the DNA end. The length of the CDR3 is 13 residues. The germline CDR1 and CDR2 sequences are SGHKS and YYEKEE (reference sequence). Here the CDR3 reads CASSVWDLDEQYF. CDR3 nucleotide sequence: TGTGCCAGCAGCGTTTGGGATTTGGACGAGCAGTACTTC.

The V and J genes are TRBV12-3 or TRBV12-4 and TRBJ1-2; D not resolved. V was pared by 6 bases and J by 9 bases, with 11 bases between. The CDR3 contains 11 residues. The CDR3 DNA reads as TGTGCCAGCAGACGCCGTTATAGCTACACCTTC. Its protein product is CASRRRYSYTF.

V gene TRBV7-9 combines with J gene TRBJ1-2; a weak D match, TRBD1 (5 bases). CDR1 SEHNR and CDR2 FQNEAQ come from the germline V gene (reference sequence). V dropped 5 bases and J dropped 2 bases, with 18 bases sitting between them. This CDR3 comprises 16 residues. Here the CDR3 reads CASSATSSGQNYGYTF. CDR3 bases: TGTGCCAGCAGCGCCACGTCTTCAGGGCAGAACTATGGCTACACCTTC.

The chain combines TRBV4-1 with TRBJ2-3, with D possibly TRBD1 on 6 matching bases. The CDR3 is 16 amino acids. The germline V and J ends were trimmed by 4 bases and 2 bases, with 16 bases remaining between them. Germline V CDR1 and CDR2: MGHRA, YSYEKL. This chain's CDR3 is CASSPYRDTFTDTQYF. In nucleotides, the CDR3 is TGCGCCAGCAGCCCTTACCGGGACACCTTCACAGATACGCAGTATTTT.

This clonotype has a single count. The chain is built from TRBV13 and TRBJ2-1; 7 nucleotides match TRBD1. V was pared by 5 bases and J by 10 bases, with 8 bases of the junction left unmatched. The CDR3 length is 13 residues. Germline loops: CDR1 PRHDT, CDR2 FYEKMQ (reference sequence). The CDR3 sequence is CASSLGQPLEQFF. In nucleotides, the CDR3 is TGTGCCAGCAGCCTGGGACAGCCCCTCGAGCAGTTCTTC. Full variable domain (missing parts from reference TRBV13 and TRBJ2-1): AAGVIQSPRHLIKEKRETATLKCYPIPRHDTVYWYQQGPGQDPQFLISFYEKMQSDKGSIPDRFSAQQFSDYHSELNMSSLELGDSALYFCASSLGQPLEQFFGPGTRLTVL.

This chain connects TRBV6-5 to TRBJ1-2; D perhaps matches TRBD1 (6 bases). The V and J ends lost 6 bases and 0 bases respectively, with 14 bases between them. The CDR3 is 15 residues long. CDR1 is MNHEY and CDR2 is SVGAGI in the germline V gene. Here the CDR3 DNA reads TGTGCCAGCAGACTCTACAGGGAAGCTAACTATGGCTACACCTTC. Translation gives CASRLYREANYGYTF.

J is TRBJ2-1 and V is TRBV10-3, with D possibly matching TRBD1 (5 bases). The ends were cut back, 4 bases at V and 7 bases at J, with 11 bases in the middle. Germline V lookup: CDR1 ENHRY, CDR2 SYGVKD. The CDR3 has 13 residues. CDR3 loop: CAISVAGRNEQFF. For the CDR3, the DNA is TGTGCCATCAGTGTGGCAGGGCGGAATGAGCAGTTCTTC.

The chain is built from TRBV10-3 and TRBJ2-7; D uncertain. CDR3 length: 15 amino acids. Germline V lookup: CDR1 ENHRY, CDR2 SYGVKD. V lost 3 bases, J lost 2 bases, and 14 bases lay in between. The CDR3 region has the DNA TGTGCCATCAGTGACGGAGCTTCCCAAACCTACGAGCAGTACTTC. Translated: CAISDGASQTYEQYF.

The chain joins TRBV6-6 to TRBJ2-3; 9 bases line up with TRBD1. The CDR3 has 16 amino acids. V dropped 5 bases and J dropped 5; count of bases not matched to a gene: 11. Per germline, CDR1 MNHNY and CDR2 SVGAGI (reference sequence). The CDR3 coding sequence is TGTGCCAGCAGTACCCCGAACAGGGGGCGTGAAGATACGCAGTATTTT. As protein: CASSTPNRGREDTQYF.

The chain combines TRBV7-3 with TRBJ2-1; 7 nucleotides match TRBD1. Germline CDR1 reads SGHTA; CDR2 reads FQGTGA. The CDR3 spans 16 residues. V lost 4 bases, J lost 4 bases, and 10 bases stayed unmatched. CDR3 sequence (DNA): TGTGCCAGCAGCTACTCAGGGTCGGGACAGTACAATGAGCAGTTCTTC. Translated, it gives CASSYSGSGQYNEQFF.

The V gene is TRBV24-1, the J gene TRBJ2-5; maybe TRBD1 (6 bases). The CDR3 length is 15 residues. The V end lost 8 bases, the J end lost 2 bases, and 17 bases lay between the germline ends. The germline gives CDR1 KGHDR, CDR2 SFDVKD. The chain's CDR3 is CATTQRTAPQETQYF. CDR3 coding DNA: TGTGCCACCACCCAAAGGACAGCGCCTCAAGAGACCCAGTACTTC.

The genes are TRBV15 and TRBJ1-5; TRBD1 agrees at 7 bases. Per the germline V gene, CDR1 is LNHNV and CDR2 is YYDKDF (reference sequence). Trimming took 5 bases from V and 7 from J; bases not matched to a gene: 17. The length of the CDR3 is 17 residues. CDR3 in DNA: TGTGCCACCAGCCCCCGACAGGGCTTCGTGTCGGCACAGCCCCAGCATTTT. Its translation: CATSPRQGFVSAQPQHF. The whole variable domain, filled in from reference TRBV15 and TRBJ1-5, reads DAMVIQNPRYQVTQFGKPVTLSCSQTLNHNVMYWYQQKSSQAPKLLFHYYDKDFNNEADTPDNFQSRRPNTSFCFLDIRSPGLGDTAMYLCATSPRQGFVSAQPQHFGDGTRLSIL.

This clonotype showed up just a few times. The gene calls are TRBV7-9 and TRBJ2-5; 10 bases fit TRBD2. This CDR3 comprises 17 residues. In germline, CDR1 is SEHNR, CDR2 FQNEAQ (reference sequence). Unmatched junction bases numbered 11, after V lost 6 bases and J lost 1 base. This CDR3 is CASRGRLAGDTQETQYF. CDR3 coding DNA: TGTGCCAGCAGGGGCCGTCTAGCGGGGGACACCCAAGAGACCCAGTACTTC.

This clonotype was seen more than once but under ten times. A read error may account for a junction end that differs from germline. V usage is TRBV6-6 and J usage is TRBJ1-2; D is unresolved. This CDR3 comprises 14 residues. Germline-derived CDR1 and CDR2 are MNHNY and SVGAGI (reference sequence). The chain's CDR3 is CVSSLGRPTNGYTF. In nucleotides, the CDR3 is TGTGTCAGCAGTTTGGGTCGTCCAACGAATGGCTACACCTTC.